The clone carrying this T cell receptor beta chain was picked up a small number of times. Its antigen is still unknown. A 5'RACE reaction primed in the constant segment made cDNA libraries of TCR alpha and TCR beta, and these carried sample barcodes and UMIs. TCRdb reanalysed the 5' RACE reads using MiXCR and keeps one entry per CDR3 protein. Found here are 65,000 to 95,000 distinct CDR3 sequences, roughly 13% of them singletons; the top ten hold less than 45%. The data derive from a study of T-cell memory formation after mild COVID-19. General study points: Clones that got smaller from day 15 to 85 had even CD4/CD8, while clones growing later tipped toward CD4+. Some clones that responded turned up in pre-infection memory, which suggests that cross-reactive memory joined in.

The specimen was PBMCs or a T cell subset sorted from them (not recorded which). The sequence came from a man aged 18 to 29 who had mild COVID-19 (a few samples of this study predate the infection). Cell type and time point are not known.

Here the CDR3 reads CASSSHRGTGVEQYV. CDR3 nucleotide sequence: TGTGCCAGCAGCTCCCACCGCGGGACAGGGGTCGAGCAGTACGTC. This chain links TRBV7-9 with TRBJ2-7; the match to TRBD1 covers 10 bases. The CDR3 runs to 15 residues. Trimming at V came to 4 bases and at J to 6 bases, leaving 9 bases not matched to a gene. Germline V gives CDR1 SEHNR, CDR2 FQNEAQ (reference sequence).